This T cell receptor beta chain was sequenced during a study of T-cell memory formation after mild COVID-19. This clonotype was seen a handful of times. Its antigen is undetermined. Study conclusions and caveats: Clones that got smaller from day 15 to 85 had even CD4/CD8, while clones growing later tipped toward CD4+. Mainly in CM and EM were contracting CD4+ clones; CD8+ were in EMRA. The study detected some responding clones in pre-infection memory, suggesting cross-reactive memory joined. Confirmation of SARS-CoV-2 specificity was lacking for second-wave clones peaking day 37.

The V and J ends lost 8 bases and 0 bases respectively, with 7 bases between them. Germline V CDR1 and CDR2: LNHNV, YYDKDF (reference sequence). The length of the CDR3 is 13 residues. From the 5' RACE reads, TCRdb called clonotypes with MiXCR, one entry per CDR3 protein. The sample shows 360,000 or so distinct CDR3 sequences, 25% to 30% of them seen only once. The TCR sequence derives from an adult woman who had mild COVID-19 (a few samples of this study predate the infection). Cell type and time point are not known. The sample taken for sequencing was PBMCs or a T cell subset sorted from them (not recorded which). The V call is TRBV15, the J call TRBJ1-4; D remains unclear. In DNA form, the CDR3 reads TGTGCCACCGTCGGCGCAACTAATGAAAAACTGTTTTTT. This gives the protein CATVGATNEKLFF.